These T cell receptor beta chains were read from a single sample in a study of blood T cell repertoires in COVID-19. This table comes from immunoSEQ multiplex PCR, and its TCRdb copy is limited to in-frame clones, with some not included. The sample lists around 250,000 clones; more than 85% were seen once. Source material: peripheral blood. The receptor source for this set is a woman aged 70-85 years with active or convalescent COVID-19. The CDR3 runs from the conserved cysteine through the conserved F or W. D genes are given only for firm matches. Where a row states a size, it is once, few, many or the class of an expanded clone; other rows omit it.

d_gene: NA; j_gene: TRBJ2-7; v_gene: TRBV2; abundance: few; CDR3nt: TGTGCCAGCAGTGTGAACAGGGACCCCTACGAGCAGTACTTC; CDR3aa: CASSVNRDPYEQYF
d_gene: TRBD1; j_gene: TRBJ1-2; v_gene: TRBV10-3; abundance: NA; CDR3nt: TGTGCCGCCGGGACAGGGAATCATGGCTACACCTTC; CDR3aa: CAAGTGNHGYTF
d_gene: TRBD1; j_gene: TRBJ1-2; v_gene: TRBV27; abundance: few; CDR3nt: TGTGCCAGCAGAGTCTCGGGACAGGATGTGAATGGCTACACCTTC; CDR3aa: CASRVSGQDVNGYTF
d_gene: NA; j_gene: TRBJ1-4; v_gene: TRBV27; abundance: NA; CDR3nt: TGTGCCAGCAGTTCCCGCCAGGGAAGAAACTTGAATGAAAAACTGTTTTTT; CDR3aa: CASSSRQGRNLNEKLFF
d_gene: NA; j_gene: TRBJ1-5; v_gene: TRBV6-1; abundance: NA; CDR3nt: TGTGCCAGCAGTGACGGAGGGAGGCAGCCCCAGCATTTT; CDR3aa: CASSDGGRQPQHF
d_gene: TRBD1; j_gene: TRBJ2-7; v_gene: TRBV10-3; abundance: NA; CDR3nt: TGTGCCATCAGTATTGGACAGGGGTTCAACGAGCAGTACTTC; CDR3aa: CAISIGQGFNEQYF
d_gene: NA; j_gene: TRBJ2-5; v_gene: TRBV11-2; abundance: NA; CDR3nt: TGTGCCAGCAGCTTAGATCGGCCCCGCGGGTTGGAGACCCAGTACTTC; CDR3aa: CASSLDRPRGLETQYF
d_gene: NA; j_gene: TRBJ2-3; v_gene: TRBV4-3; abundance: once; CDR3nt: TGCGCCAGCAGCCAAGAGTATAGCACAGATACGCAGTATTTT; CDR3aa: CASSQEYSTDTQYF
d_gene: TRBD1; j_gene: TRBJ2-2; v_gene: TRBV10-3; abundance: NA; CDR3nt: TGTGCCATCAGTGACGTTACAGGGGGCCCCAACACCGGGGAGCTGTTTTTT; CDR3aa: CAISDVTGGPNTGELFF
d_gene: TRBD1; j_gene: TRBJ1-2; v_gene: TRBV9; abundance: NA; CDR3nt: TGTGCCAGCAGCGTAGCCAGGGGGCTTGGCTACACCTTC; CDR3aa: CASSVARGLGYTF
d_gene: TRBD1; j_gene: TRBJ2-7; v_gene: TRBV7-8; abundance: NA; CDR3nt: TGTGCCAGCAGCTTATTTGGGACAGCGTCCTCCTACGAGCAGTACTTC; CDR3aa: CASSLFGTASSYEQYF
d_gene: TRBD2; j_gene: TRBJ2-1; v_gene: TRBV7-2; abundance: NA; CDR3nt: TGTGCCAGCAGCTCCCGCCCAAGCGGGGGACTATACAATGAGCAGTTCTTC; CDR3aa: CASSSRPSGGLYNEQFF
d_gene: NA; j_gene: TRBJ1-2; v_gene: TRBV12-3/TRBV12-4; abundance: NA; CDR3nt: TGTGCCAGCAGTTCTTCCGCCCCGAGGGGCTACACCTTC; CDR3aa: CASSSSAPRGYTF
d_gene: TRBD1; j_gene: TRBJ2-5; v_gene: TRBV9; abundance: NA; CDR3nt: TGTGCCAGCAGCGTAATCTCGTGGGATGGGTCCGGACAGGAACAAGAGACCCAGTACTTC; CDR3aa: CASSVISWDGSGQEQETQYF
d_gene: NA; j_gene: TRBJ1-2; v_gene: TRBV10-1; abundance: NA; CDR3nt: TGCGCCAGCAGTGAGTCGGCCAACTATGGCTACACCTTC; CDR3aa: CASSESANYGYTF
d_gene: NA; j_gene: TRBJ1-1; v_gene: TRBV7-2; abundance: NA; CDR3nt: TGTGCCAGCAGCTTTACCCCGGGGGGTACTGAAGCTTTCTTT; CDR3aa: CASSFTPGGTEAFF
d_gene: NA; j_gene: TRBJ2-1; v_gene: TRBV6-2/TRBV6-3; abundance: NA; CDR3nt: TGTGCCAGCAGTTATCGCCGAATCCGGGTGGGAGGACATGAGCAGTTCTTC; CDR3aa: CASSYRRIRVGGHEQFF
d_gene: TRBD1; j_gene: TRBJ1-2; v_gene: TRBV15; abundance: NA; CDR3nt: TGTGCCACCAGCAGACTCCGGGACAGGGTGGATGGCTACACCTTC; CDR3aa: CATSRLRDRVDGYTF
d_gene: TRBD2; j_gene: TRBJ2-1; v_gene: TRBV10-1; abundance: NA; CDR3nt: TGCGCCAGCAGAACTAAAACCTGCGGGAGGAGCTCCTACAATGAGCAGTTCTTC; CDR3aa: CASRTKTCGRSSYNEQFF
d_gene: NA; j_gene: TRBJ2-3; v_gene: TRBV5-4; abundance: NA; CDR3nt: TGTGCCAGCAGCTCTCTGACCGAGGCCACAGATACGCAGTATTTT; CDR3aa: CASSSLTEATDTQYF
d_gene: TRBD1; j_gene: TRBJ1-2; v_gene: TRBV6-5; abundance: NA; CDR3nt: TGTGCCAGCAGGGGACAGGGAGGGAACTATGGCTACACCTTC; CDR3aa: CASRGQGGNYGYTF
d_gene: NA; j_gene: TRBJ2-2; v_gene: TRBV11-2; abundance: NA; CDR3nt: TGTGCCAGCAGCTTAGACTTGAACACCGGGGAGCTGTTTTTT; CDR3aa: CASSLDLNTGELFF
d_gene: NA; j_gene: TRBJ1-3; v_gene: TRBV6-5; abundance: NA; CDR3nt: TGTGCCAGTCGCTCTGGAAACACCATATATTTT; CDR3aa: CASRSGNTIYF